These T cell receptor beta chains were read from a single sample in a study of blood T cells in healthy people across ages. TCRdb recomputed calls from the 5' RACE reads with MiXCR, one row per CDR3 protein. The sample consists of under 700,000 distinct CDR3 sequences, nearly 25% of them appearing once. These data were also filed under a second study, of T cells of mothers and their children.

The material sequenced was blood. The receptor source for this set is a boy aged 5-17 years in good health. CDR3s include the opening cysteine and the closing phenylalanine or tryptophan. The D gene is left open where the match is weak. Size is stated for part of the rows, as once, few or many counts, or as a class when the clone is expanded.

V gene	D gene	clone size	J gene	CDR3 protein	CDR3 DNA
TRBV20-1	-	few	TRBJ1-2	CSPAPSTTGGGYTF	TGCAGTCCAGCCCCTTCGACTACGGGTGGTGGCTACACCTTC
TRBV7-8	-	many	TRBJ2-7	CASSLSVTSSYEQYF	TGTGCCAGCAGCTTAAGCGTTACCAGCTCCTACGAGCAGTACTTC
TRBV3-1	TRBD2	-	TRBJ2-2	CASSQSGGNTGELFF	TGTGCCAGCAGCCAATCGGGGGGAAACACCGGGGAGCTGTTTTTT
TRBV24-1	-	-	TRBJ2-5	CATSDWGTHFQYF	TGTGCCACCAGTGATTGGGGGACTCACTTCCAGTACTTC
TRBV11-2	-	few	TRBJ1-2	CASSLAAGAAPSTF	TGCGCCAGCAGCTTAGCGGCAGGGGCAGCTCCCAGCACCTTC
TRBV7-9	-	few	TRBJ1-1	CASSLEQDKNTEAFF	TGTGCCAGCAGCTTAGAGCAGGACAAGAACACTGAAGCTTTCTTT
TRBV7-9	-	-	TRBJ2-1	CASSLRGNRVYNEQFF	TGTGCCAGCAGCCTAAGGGGAAACAGAGTCTACAATGAGCAGTTCTTC
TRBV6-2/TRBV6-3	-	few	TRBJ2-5	CASSYTGLFQETQYF	TGTGCCAGCAGTTACACCGGACTGTTCCAAGAGACCCAGTACTTC
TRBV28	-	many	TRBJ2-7	CASRMNPYEQYF	TGTGCCAGCAGGATGAACCCCTACGAGCAGTACTTC
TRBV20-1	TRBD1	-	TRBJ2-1	CSARGTGFEQFF	TGCAGTGCTAGAGGGACAGGGTTTGAGCAGTTCTTC
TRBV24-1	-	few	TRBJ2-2	CATSDSGGGNAGELFF	TGTGCCACCAGTGATTCGGGTGGGGGTAACGCCGGGGAGCTGTTTTTT
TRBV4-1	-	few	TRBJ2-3	CASSQVPGPIGADTQYF	TGCGCCAGCAGCCAAGTCCCGGGGCCGATTGGGGCAGATACGCAGTATTTT
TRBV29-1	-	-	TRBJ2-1	CSVVIPSSYNEQFF	TGCAGCGTTGTTATCCCGAGCTCCTACAATGAGCAGTTCTTC
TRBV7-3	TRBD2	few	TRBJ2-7	CASSKYSGSSYEQYF	TGTGCCAGCAGCAAATATAGCGGGAGCTCCTACGAGCAGTACTTC
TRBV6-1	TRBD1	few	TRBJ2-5	CASAPGQGRETQYF	TGTGCCAGCGCGCCGGGACAGGGCCGGGAGACCCAGTACTTC
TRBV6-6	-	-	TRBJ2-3	CASSSQLTDTQYF	TGTGCCAGCAGTTCCCAATTAACAGATACGCAGTATTTT
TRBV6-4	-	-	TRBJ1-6	CASSESGLNNSPLHF	TGTGCCAGCAGTGAGTCCGGACTGAATAATTCACCCCTCCACTTT
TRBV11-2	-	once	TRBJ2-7	CASGTPLSYEQYF	TGTGCCAGTGGGACTCCGCTTAGCTACGAGCAGTACTTC
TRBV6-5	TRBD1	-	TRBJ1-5	CASRRGQAYSNQPQHF	TGTGCCAGCAGACGGGGACAGGCGTATAGCAATCAGCCCCAGCATTTT
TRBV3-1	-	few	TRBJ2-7	CASSQVGGLTDYEQYF	TGCGCCAGCAGCCAAGTGGGAGGTCTCACTGACTACGAGCAGTACTTC
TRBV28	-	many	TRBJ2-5	CASSLSGVRETQYF	TGTGCCAGCAGTTTGTCCGGGGTCCGGGAGACCCAGTACTTC
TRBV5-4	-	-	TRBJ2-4	CASSDSLAKNIQYF	TGTGCCAGCAGCGACAGTCTAGCCAAAAACATTCAGTACTTC
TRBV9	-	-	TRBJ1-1	CASSEADVRRGLPLNTEASF	TGTGCCAGCAGCGAGGCCGACGTGAGACGGGGCCTCCCACTGAACACTGAAGCTTCCTTT
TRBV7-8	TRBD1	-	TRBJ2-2	CASSSDRAIGYTGELFF	TGTGCCAGCAGCTCCGACAGGGCGATTGGTTACACCGGGGAGCTGTTTTTT